A selection of T cell receptor beta chains follows, all from one sample in a study of cytomegalovirus exposure and HLA in healthy donors. The assay was immunoSEQ multiplex PCR, and TCRdb's table has in-frame clones only and misses some. The data show about 160,000 clones, with roughly 80% seen just once and roughly 1.3% held by the top ten. Material: PBMCs. The receptors were gathered from a woman in her fifties or sixties in good health and CMV-seronegative. Each CDR3 is given without its conserved first and last residue. Fields, in order: J gene, V gene, CDR3 protein.

j_call: TRBJ1-6
v_call: TRBV28
cdr3_aa: ASIPRGQDSSYNSPLH

j_call: TRBJ2-2
v_call: TRBV28
cdr3_aa: ASSWLTGWNTGELF

j_call: TRBJ2-3
v_call: TRBV28
cdr3_aa: ASSWDRGGDTQY

j_call: TRBJ1-1
v_call: TRBV28
cdr3_aa: ASSSSGTENTEAF

j_call: TRBJ2-6
v_call: TRBV2
cdr3_aa: ASSTGQGSSGANVLT

j_call: TRBJ2-7
v_call: TRBV28
cdr3_aa: ASRTGQTSFYEQY

j_call: TRBJ2-7
v_call: TRBV18
cdr3_aa: ASSVTGGRGYYEQY

j_call: TRBJ1-1
v_call: TRBV7-2
cdr3_aa: ASSLRLAENTEAF

j_call: TRBJ1-2
v_call: TRBV27
cdr3_aa: ASGTNYGYT

j_call: TRBJ1-1
v_call: TRBV5-5
cdr3_aa: ASSGYSKWTEAF

j_call: TRBJ1-5
v_call: TRBV7-2
cdr3_aa: ASSLVQGSNQPQH

j_call: TRBJ1-1
v_call: TRBV19
cdr3_aa: ATRGWGESANTEAF

j_call: TRBJ1-5
v_call: TRBV2
cdr3_aa: ASSGQGLSNQPQH

j_call: TRBJ1-4
v_call: TRBV4-1
cdr3_aa: ASSQPADRAF